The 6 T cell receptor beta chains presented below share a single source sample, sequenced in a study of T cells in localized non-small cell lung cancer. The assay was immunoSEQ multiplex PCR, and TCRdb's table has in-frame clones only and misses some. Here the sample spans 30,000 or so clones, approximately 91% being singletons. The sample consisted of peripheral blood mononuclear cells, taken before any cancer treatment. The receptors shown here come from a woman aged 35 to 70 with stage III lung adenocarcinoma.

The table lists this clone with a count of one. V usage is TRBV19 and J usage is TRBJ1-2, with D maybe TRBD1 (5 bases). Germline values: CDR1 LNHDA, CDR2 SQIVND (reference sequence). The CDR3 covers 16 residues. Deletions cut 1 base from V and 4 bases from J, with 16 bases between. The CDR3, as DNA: TGTGCCAGTAGTATAGGGTTCCTCCGGCAGGGCTATGGCTACACCTTC. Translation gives CASSIGFLRQGYGYTF.

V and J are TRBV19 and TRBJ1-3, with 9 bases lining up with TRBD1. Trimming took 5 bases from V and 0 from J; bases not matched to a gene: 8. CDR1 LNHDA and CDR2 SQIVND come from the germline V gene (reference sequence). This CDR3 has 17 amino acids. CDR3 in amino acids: CASSPRQGDYSGNTIYF. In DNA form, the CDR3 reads TGTGCCAGTAGTCCACGACAGGGGGATTACTCTGGAAACACCATATATTTT.

The CDR3 protein is CASSLGQGANEKLFF. DNA for the CDR3: TGTGCCAGCAGCTTGGGACAGGGGGCGAACGAAAAACTGTTTTTT. This rearrangement joins TRBV5-6 to TRBJ1-4, with 10 bases matching TRBD1. The CDR3 length is 15 residues. V was clipped by 0 bases and J by 8 bases; unmatched bases: 4. Per germline, CDR1 SGHDT and CDR2 YYEEEE. The whole variable domain, remainder taken from reference TRBV5-6 and TRBJ1-4, is DAGVTQSPTHLIKTRGQQVTLRCSPKSGHDTVSWYQQALGQGPQFIFQYYEEEERQRGNFPDRFSGHQFPNYSSELNVNALLLGDSALYLCASSLGQGANEKLFFGSGTQLSVL.

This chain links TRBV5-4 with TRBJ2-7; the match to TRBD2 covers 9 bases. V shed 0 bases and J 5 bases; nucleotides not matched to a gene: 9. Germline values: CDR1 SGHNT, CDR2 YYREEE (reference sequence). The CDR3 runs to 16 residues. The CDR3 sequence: CASSLGQAGGSNEQYF. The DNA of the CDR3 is TGTGCCAGCAGCTTGGGACAAGCGGGAGGTTCCAACGAGCAGTACTTC.

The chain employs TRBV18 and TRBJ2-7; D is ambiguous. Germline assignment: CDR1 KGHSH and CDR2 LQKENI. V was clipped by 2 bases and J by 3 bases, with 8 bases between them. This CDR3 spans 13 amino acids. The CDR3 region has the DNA TGTGCCAGCTCACCAGCCGGCGGCTACGAGCAGTACTTC. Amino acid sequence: CASSPAGGYEQYF.

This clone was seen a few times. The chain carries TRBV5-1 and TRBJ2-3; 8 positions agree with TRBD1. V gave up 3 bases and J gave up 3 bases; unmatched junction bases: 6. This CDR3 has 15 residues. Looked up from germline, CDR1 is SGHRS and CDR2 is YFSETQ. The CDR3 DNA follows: TGCGCCAGCAGCTCCTTCGGACAGGGAACAGATACGCAGTATTTT. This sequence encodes CASSSFGQGTDTQYF.